The sample holds a few counts of the clone carrying this T cell receptor (beta chain). The antigen remains unidentified. The data stem from a study of human T cells and chemical hapten exposure. Study overall: Subjects had 2% DPC placed on roughly 2 cm by roughly 2 cm of upper inner arm skin for sensitization. Study observations and caveats: Alopecia in all donors means immunity may differ from healthy individuals.

In the study's own analysis: Per-sample TCR counts ranged from roughly 23,224 to 750,000, median roughly 96,000. TCRdb redid the calling of the RACE reads with MiXCR, one entry per CDR3 protein. The V and J calls here are based on TCRdb, not the publication. This table holds under 110,000 distinct CDR3 sequences, roughly 12% found once. The germline V gene has CDR1 SGHTA and CDR2 FQGNSA. The CDR3 is 15 residues long. J gave up 6 bases and V 4 bases, and 6 bases lay outside the gene matches. Time point here: pre-sensitization, week 0. The treatment is: therapeutic diphenylcyclopropenone sensitization with weekly scalp DPC.

The sample here was whole blood, taken in connection with sensitization to the hapten diphenylcyclopropenone (DPC). The chain couples TRBV7-2 to TRBJ2-2; 9 bases map to TRBD1. This clonotype was sampled from a woman between 50 and 59 years old with alopecia areata. Some clones in this sample may be carry-over from other donors' samples. The CDR3 DNA sequence: TGTGCCAGCAGCTGGGGACAGGGAAGCGCCGGGGAGCTGTTTTTT. Residues: CASSWGQGSAGELFF.